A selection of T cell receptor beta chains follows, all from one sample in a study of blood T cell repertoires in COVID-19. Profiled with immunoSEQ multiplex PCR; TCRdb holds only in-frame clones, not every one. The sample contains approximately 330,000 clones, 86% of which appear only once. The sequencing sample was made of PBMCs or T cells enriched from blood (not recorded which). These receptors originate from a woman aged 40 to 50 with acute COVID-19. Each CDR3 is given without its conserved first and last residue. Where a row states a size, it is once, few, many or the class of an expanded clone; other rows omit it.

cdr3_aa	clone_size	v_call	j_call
ASSTGTGGFQPQH	-	TRBV19	TRBJ1-5
ASSLVGLANEKLF	-	TRBV7-8	TRBJ1-4
ASGPINYSGIITQETQY	-	TRBV12-5	TRBJ2-5
ASRTTGGNQPQH	-	TRBV28	TRBJ1-5
ATSRSGGPSTDTQY	-	TRBV15	TRBJ2-3
AWIRKEDPLQSGEQF	-	TRBV30	TRBJ2-1
ATIDLGTSGEEKNTGELF	few	TRBV24-1	TRBJ2-2
ASSSTGTSINEQF	-	TRBV5-1	TRBJ2-1
ASSQEGLYYEQF	-	TRBV3-1/TRBV3-2	TRBJ2-1
ASSQLAGYNEKLF	-	TRBV18	TRBJ1-4
ASSLVSYGGSGSGGGELF	once	TRBV5-1	TRBJ2-2
AIQGALGYGYT	-	TRBV10-3	TRBJ1-2
ASSLDREAGLLRNQPQH	-	TRBV28	TRBJ1-5
ASSFWTVNSNQPQH	-	TRBV7-9	TRBJ1-5
ASSGLAGGQF	-	TRBV12-3/TRBV12-4	TRBJ2-1
ASSVGNSMNEQF	-	TRBV9	TRBJ2-1
ASRYSGANVLT	-	TRBV27	TRBJ2-6
ASSLTSRREDNEQF	-	TRBV7-9	TRBJ2-1
ASRGLAGQETQY	-	TRBV19	TRBJ2-5
SVARDFNQPQH	-	TRBV29-1	TRBJ1-5
ASSPPGARGRIAEAF	-	TRBV28	TRBJ1-1
ASRTTGLAGGKQY	-	TRBV2	TRBJ2-7
ASSQEGGREETQY	-	TRBV3-1/TRBV3-2	TRBJ2-5
ASSFSGRDTDTQY	-	TRBV5-1	TRBJ2-3
ASSIVGIAGNTIY	-	TRBV19	TRBJ1-3
ASMNSFNSPLH	-	TRBV2	TRBJ1-6
ASSPSQGARTEAF	-	TRBV18	TRBJ1-1
ASSLGQGGTGELF	-	TRBV5-6	TRBJ2-2
ASCRGSSGANVLT	once	TRBV6-5	TRBJ2-6
ASSISGRAEGGELF	-	TRBV9	TRBJ2-2
ASSQYTRANYGYT	-	TRBV4-2	TRBJ1-2
ASSATGGTYGYT	few	TRBV5-5	TRBJ1-2
ASSLAGYDQPQH	once	TRBV5-6	TRBJ1-5
ASSGEGGGRNTQY	-	TRBV5-8	TRBJ2-3
ASSLKTGTGLVATNEKLF	-	TRBV7-8	TRBJ1-4
ASSSGQGDNEQF	-	TRBV5-1	TRBJ2-1
ASSEGQTNEQY	-	TRBV6-1	TRBJ2-7
AISDLGRHQETQY	-	TRBV10-3	TRBJ2-5
AIRNSTGELF	-	TRBV10-3	TRBJ2-2
ASSLGVGTYNEQF	-	TRBV7-2	TRBJ2-1
ASSLQGGRNTDTQY	-	TRBV5-1	TRBJ2-3
ASSLGRDRREQF	-	TRBV7-9	TRBJ2-1
ASSALQGTNTEAF	-	TRBV9	TRBJ1-1
SVDRQGVGYT	-	TRBV29-1	TRBJ1-2
ASSRLTSSTDTQY	-	TRBV14	TRBJ2-3